These 32 T cell receptor beta chains originate from one sample sequenced in a study of Ad26.COV2.S vaccination and SARS-CoV-2 variants (dated by TCRdb to the early 2020s). The treatment or condition label on this specimen signifies: around 19 received Ad26.COV2.S at low or high dose, single or two shots; 5 received placebo; per-sample allocation not given. For vaccine and placebo recipients, the sequenced repertoires came from samples collected on day 63 after the first injection. Library preparation was by the immunoSEQ multiplex PCR assay. Here the immuneACCESS table is served through TCRdb, limited to in-frame sequences with V and J called. Missing clones are a known gap in these copies; in checked studies unresolved V genes cover under half, and the rest lacks a known reason. Recorded for this sample are 350,000 to 450,000 clones; approximately 83% of them occurred a single time. The top ten constitute 7% to 9.5% of the sample.

Sequencing was performed on peripheral blood, taken in a trial of Ad26.COV2.S vaccine versus placebo. The receptor set was obtained from a person aged 18-65 years who received the Ad26.COV2.S COVID-19 vaccine or a placebo.

The rearrangement joins TRBV29-1 to TRBJ1-3; D is unclear. V lost 6 bases to trimming and J lost 4 bases, with 13 bases between them. Germline V CDR1 and CDR2: SQVTM, ANQGSEA. This CDR3 is 13 amino acids long. In DNA form, the CDR3 reads TGCAGCGTGGATGGGCCAGCAGGAAACACCATATATTTT. This sequence encodes CSVDGPAGNTIYF.

The gene calls are TRBV6-5 and TRBJ2-1, with D possibly TRBD2 on 6 matching bases. V was shortened by 6 bases and J by 1 base, with 13 bases between the two germline ends. From germline, CDR1 is MNHEY and CDR2 SVGAGI. The CDR3 extends over 15 amino acids. As DNA, the CDR3 is TGTGCCAGCAGAGAGGCTAGCGTATCCTACAATGAGCAGTTCTTC. The encoded protein is CASREASVSYNEQFF.

The genes are TRBV19 and TRBJ1-5; 9 nucleotides match TRBD1. Germline assignment: CDR1 LNHDA and CDR2 SQIVND (reference sequence). This CDR3 is 17 amino acids long. The V and J ends lost 6 bases and 1 base, in that order; junction bases with no gene match: 10. As DNA, the CDR3 is TGTGCCAGTAGGCACCATCTCGGGACAGGGAGCAATCAGCCCCAGCATTTT. Translation gives CASRHHLGTGSNQPQHF.

V is TRBV19 and J is TRBJ1-6, with TRBD1 as a possible D gene (5 bases). There are 16 residues in the CDR3. Germline CDR1 reads LNHDA; CDR2 reads SQIVND (reference sequence). Between the trimmed V and J ends, which lost 3 bases and 4 bases, there was a span of 13 bases. The CDR3 region is CASSILLGRYNSPLHF. The CDR3 coding sequence is TGTGCCAGTAGTATCCTCCTGGGGCGATATAATTCACCCCTCCACTTT.

V and J are TRBV2 and TRBJ2-1, with 7 bases that match TRBD2. V dropped 4 bases and J dropped 8; count of bases not matched to a gene: 8. The CDR3 is 14 amino acids. CDR1 SNHLY and CDR2 FYNNEI come from the germline V gene. The DNA of the CDR3 is TGTGCCAGCAGTGTAAGCGGGAAGGGAGATGAGCAGTTCTTC. It codes for CASSVSGKGDEQFF.

The rearrangement joins TRBV7-3 to TRBJ1-2; D unresolved. The CDR3 spans 14 residues. The V and J ends lost 0 bases and 4 bases respectively, with 9 bases between them. The germline CDR1 and CDR2 sequences are SGHTA and FQGTGA. The CDR3 DNA follows: TGTGCCAGCAGCTTAACGGCGGGGAGCTATGGCTACACCTTC. The encoded protein is CASSLTAGSYGYTF.

This chain joins TRBV7-9 and TRBJ2-7; TRBD1 is a possible D gene (5 bases). V was cut by 4 bases and J by 5 bases, with 21 bases left in between. CDR1 SEHNR and CDR2 FQNEAQ come from the germline V gene (reference sequence). The CDR3 has 16 residues. The CDR3, as DNA: TGTGCCAGCAGCTCCCCGGACACGCCAGGGTACCACGAGCAGTACTTC. Translated, it gives CASSSPDTPGYHEQYF.

The chain links TRBV5-1 to TRBJ2-1; 8 bases are shared with TRBD1. Germline trimming cut 3 bases from V and 8 bases from J; bases unmatched to any gene: 7. Per germline, CDR1 SGHRS and CDR2 YFSETQ. This CDR3 is 14 amino acids long. CDR3 residues: CASSSDGQGYEQFF. CDR3 nucleotides: TGCGCCAGCAGCTCGGATGGACAGGGCTATGAGCAGTTCTTC.

This chain connects TRBV7-2 to TRBJ1-2, with D unresolved. V lost 3 bases, J lost 8 bases, and 13 bases lay in between. Germline loops: CDR1 SGHTA, CDR2 FQGNSA. The CDR3 extends over 13 amino acids. The DNA for the CDR3 is TGTGCCAGCAGCTTCTCGCCCTCGATGGGCTACACCTTC. This encodes CASSFSPSMGYTF.

The chain recombines TRBV6-6 with TRBJ1-1; 7 positions match TRBD1. CDR3 length: 13 amino acids. Per germline, CDR1 MNHNY and CDR2 SVGAGI (reference sequence). Unmatched junction bases numbered 11, after V lost 8 bases and J lost 8 bases. The CDR3 loop reads CASAGQVWAEAFF. For the CDR3, the DNA is TGTGCCAGCGCCGGACAGGTTTGGGCGGAAGCTTTCTTT.

This rearrangement joins TRBV5-4 to TRBJ1-4; D gene ambiguous. The CDR3 has 17 residues. V shed 0 bases and J shed 2 bases, with 14 bases lying between them. CDR1 SGHNT and CDR2 YYREEE come from the germline V gene (reference sequence). The CDR3 is CASSLGGVGRTNEKLFF. CDR3 bases: TGTGCCAGCAGCTTGGGCGGCGTGGGGAGGACTAATGAAAAACTGTTTTTT. The full variable domain, with the rest looked up from reference TRBV5-4 and TRBJ1-4, is ETGVTQSPTHLIKTRGQQVTLRCSSQSGHNTVSWYQQALGQGPQFIFQYYREEENGRGNFPPRFSGLQFPNYSSELNVNALELDDSALYLCASSLGGVGRTNEKLFFGSGTQLSVL.

The chain couples TRBV28 to TRBJ2-4; tentative D call: TRBD2 (6 bases). V lost 3 bases and J 4 bases, leaving 16 bases between the germline ends. CDR1 is MDHEN, CDR2 SYDVKM, per germline. The CDR3 consists of 16 residues. CDR3 sequence (DNA): TGTGCCAGCAGTTTGGTCGCGGGGACCTTTAAAAACATTCAGTACTTC. Amino acid sequence: CASSLVAGTFKNIQYF.

This clone has just a few counts. The chain combines TRBV19 with TRBJ2-1; D perhaps matches TRBD2 (6 bases). The CDR3 length is 13 residues. Per germline, CDR1 LNHDA and CDR2 SQIVND (reference sequence). V lost 5 bases and J lost 8, with 13 bases in between. As DNA, the CDR3 is TGTGCCAGTAGTGTACCGGGAGTTGATGAGCAGTTCTTC. Amino acids: CASSVPGVDEQFF. The entire variable domain, with the rest obtained from reference TRBV19 and TRBJ2-1, is as follows: DGGITQSPKYLFRKEGQNVTLSCEQNLNHDAMYWYRQDPGQGLRLIYYSQIVNDFQKGDIAEGYSVSREKKESFPLTVTSAQKNPTAFYLCASSVPGVDEQFFGPGTRLTVL.

V and J are TRBV2 and TRBJ1-5; D is uncertain. Germline V gene lookup returns CDR1 SNHLY and CDR2 FYNNEI. V was pared by 5 bases and J by 9 bases, with 8 bases between. This CDR3 spans 11 amino acids. The CDR3 nucleotides read TGTGCCAGCAGTCAACCTGGGCCCCAGCATTTT. Protein product: CASSQPGPQHF.

The DNA for the CDR3 is TGTGCCAGCAGCCAAGGTGCGGCCGAGCAGTACTTC. Translated: CASSQGAAEQYF. This chain connects TRBV3-1 (or the pseudogene TRBV3-2) to TRBJ2-7; unclear D gene. Germline CDR1 reads LGHDT; CDR2 reads YNNKEL (reference sequence). V was cut by 1 base and J by 6 bases, with 7 bases left in between. The CDR3 covers 12 residues.

The V gene is TRBV9, the J gene TRBJ1-4; D not resolved. This CDR3 contains 16 residues. The germline V gene has CDR1 SGDLS and CDR2 YYNGEE. Trimming took 0 bases from V and 4 from J, leaving 13 bases between them. CDR3 bases: TGTGCCAGCAGCGTAGGTTCAAGGAGCTTTAATGAAAAACTGTTTTTT. Its translation: CASSVGSRSFNEKLFF. The whole variable domain, remainder taken from reference TRBV9 and TRBJ1-4, is DSGVTQTPKHLITATGQRVTLRCSPRSGDLSVYWYQQSLDQGLQFLIQYYNGEERAKGNILERFSAQQFPDLHSELNLSSLELGDSALYFCASSVGSRSFNEKLFFGSGTQLSVL.

The chain carries TRBV4-3 and TRBJ1-3; 7 bases fit TRBD1. The ends lost 3 bases at V and 0 bases at J; junction bases unmatched: 5. Germline loops: CDR1 LGHNA, CDR2 YSLEER. The CDR3 runs 16 residues. The chain's CDR3 is CASSQENRGSGNTIYF. The CDR3 DNA reads TGCGCCAGCAGCCAGGAAAACAGGGGCTCTGGAAACACCATATATTTT.

V is TRBV30 and J is TRBJ1-1, with D perhaps matching TRBD1 (5 bases). The CDR3 totals 14 residues. Trimming cost V 0 bases and J 1 base, with 9 bases left between them. Germline-derived CDR1 and CDR2 are GTSNPN and SVGIG (reference sequence). The CDR3 sequence is CAWSVPRGNTEAFF. CDR3 nucleotide sequence: TGTGCCTGGAGTGTCCCGAGGGGGAACACTGAAGCTTTCTTT.

The chain is built from TRBV5-1 and TRBJ2-7; D is undetermined. The germline CDR1 and CDR2 sequences are SGHRS and YFSETQ. CDR3 length equals 13 residues. The V end lost 0 bases, the J end lost 6 bases, and 10 bases lay between the germline ends. In nucleotides, the CDR3 is TGCGCCAGCAGCTTGGTCATTGGCCTCGAGCAGTACTTC. Translated, it gives CASSLVIGLEQYF.

The DNA of the CDR3 is TGCGCCAGCAGCCAGGGACCCGCTTCGGCGGGGGCCAAAGGAGATACGCAGTATTTT. As protein: CASSQGPASAGAKGDTQYF. V gene TRBV4-3 combines with J gene TRBJ2-3, with TRBD2 as a possible D gene (7 bases). Trimming shortened V by 3 bases and J by 5 bases, and 27 bases separated the two germline ends. The CDR3 sequence is 19 residues long. The germline V gene encodes CDR1 LGHNA and CDR2 YSLEER.

CDR3 loop: CASSRPRRYNEQYF. CDR3 nucleotide sequence: TGTGCCAGCTCACGGCCGAGGCGGTATAACGAGCAGTACTTC. The J gene is TRBJ2-7, the V gene TRBV18, with D unclear. This CDR3 has 14 amino acids. Trimming removed 4 bases at V and 5 bases at J, with 15 bases between. Per germline, CDR1 KGHSH and CDR2 LQKENI.

The V call is TRBV2, the J call TRBJ1-2; 9 nucleotides match TRBD1. The CDR3 loop spans 13 amino acids. Germline CDR1 SNHLY, CDR2 FYNNEI. Losses at the gene ends were 6 bases for V and 8 bases for J; bases not matched to a gene: 7. CDR3 sequence (DNA): TGTGCCAGCAGGGGACAGGGAATTGAAGGCTACACCTTC. Encoded protein: CASRGQGIEGYTF.

CDR3 nucleotide sequence: TGTGCCAGCAGCCCGATCCAGTATGGCTACACCTTC. This translates into CASSPIQYGYTF. The rearrangement uses TRBV12-3 or TRBV12-4 and TRBJ1-2; D is undetermined. Trimming stripped 6 bases from V and 5 bases from J, with 10 bases between. The CDR3 is made up of 12 amino acids.

This clone appeared once. This chain links TRBV10-3 with TRBJ2-5; D possibly uses TRBD1 or TRBD2 (5 bases each). The CDR3 spans 15 residues. With 0 bases removed from V and 0 bases from J, the gap between germline ends came to 8 bases. Germline CDR1 ENHRY, CDR2 SYGVKD. CDR3 sequence: CAISESGTYQETQYF. The CDR3 nucleotides are TGTGCCATCAGTGAGTCGGGGACGTACCAAGAGACCCAGTACTTC.

V usage is TRBV27 and J usage is TRBJ1-6; D unresolved. The CDR3 is 14 residues long. Germline V gene data show CDR1 as MNHEY and CDR2 as SMNVEV (reference sequence). Trimming removed 3 bases from V and 9 bases from J, with 12 bases in between. The DNA for the CDR3 is TGTGCCAGCAGTTTTATTTCGGCTGGTTCACCCCTCCACTTT. Translating it yields CASSFISAGSPLHF.

The table lists this clone with a few counts. V usage is TRBV5-1 and J usage is TRBJ2-3, with D possibly called TRBD1 or TRBD2 (5 bases each). The germline gives CDR1 SGHRS, CDR2 YFSETQ. Trimming removed 3 bases from V and 9 bases from J, with 17 bases in between. This CDR3 spans 14 amino acids. Written as DNA, the CDR3 is TGCGCCAGCAGCTCCCGTACAGGCTCGGGAACGCAGTATTTT. The encoded protein is CASSSRTGSGTQYF.

This rearrangement joins TRBV7-2 to TRBJ2-7; 10 bases align to TRBD2. The V gene end was trimmed by 4 bases and the J gene end by 5 bases; junction bases not matched to a gene: 14. The CDR3 is made up of 17 amino acids. Germline V gene sequence: CDR1 SGHTA, CDR2 FQGNSA. CDR3 loop: CASSSTGTSVLFDEQYF. CDR3 nucleotides: TGTGCCAGCAGCTCAACCGGGACTAGCGTCCTCTTTGACGAGCAGTACTTC.

This clone has just one count. This chain joins TRBV2 and TRBJ2-1, with 11 bases fitting TRBD2. Germline CDR1 is SNHLY and CDR2 is FYNNEI. There are 16 residues in the CDR3. Trimming took 6 bases from V and 5 from J; bases not matched to a gene: 9. CDR3 in amino acids: CASSAFSGRANNEQFF. The CDR3 DNA sequence: TGTGCCAGCAGCGCCTTTAGCGGGAGGGCCAACAATGAGCAGTTCTTC.

The chain has TRBV5-1 and TRBJ2-7; unclear D gene. Germline CDR1 and CDR2: SGHRS and YFSETQ. Trimming took 4 bases from V and 5 from J, leaving 16 bases between them. CDR3 length: 14 amino acids. CDR3 sequence (DNA): TGCGCCAGCAGCCTCTCGGGCGACGCACACGAGCAGTACTTC. Translation: CASSLSGDAHEQYF. Full variable domain (rest looked up from reference TRBV5-1 and TRBJ2-7): KAGVTQTPRYLIKTRGQQVTLSCSPISGHRSVSWYQQTPGQGLQFLFEYFSETQRNKGNFPGRFSGRQFSNSRSEMNVSTLELGDSALYLCASSLSGDAHEQYFGPGTRLTVT.

The V and J genes are TRBV12-3 or TRBV12-4 and TRBJ1-5; 7 bases agree with TRBD1. V trimming: 6 bases; J trimming: 11 bases; junction bases outside the gene matches: 10. The CDR3 totals 13 residues. CDR3 coding DNA: TGTGCCAGCAGCCGACAGGGCGGAACGGCCCAGCATTTT. Protein: CASSRQGGTAQHF.

This clone was seen a single time. The V and J genes are TRBV7-9 and TRBJ2-7; 8 bases are shared with TRBD1. Per germline, CDR1 SEHNR and CDR2 FQNEAQ (reference sequence). The ends lost 2 bases at V and 6 bases at J; junction bases unmatched: 6. This CDR3 has 14 residues. The CDR3 region is CASSLQTGEAEQYF. The CDR3 DNA sequence: TGTGCCAGCAGCTTACAGACAGGGGAGGCCGAGCAGTACTTC.

The chain combines TRBV3-1 (or the pseudogene TRBV3-2) with TRBJ2-1, with 8 bases aligning to TRBD2. CDR3 length: 20 amino acids. Germline CDR1 and CDR2: LGHDT and YNNKEL (reference sequence). The trim removed 3 bases at V and 0 bases at J, leaving 16 bases unmatched. The CDR3 sequence: CASSHLRTQRGTSSYNEQFF. Here the CDR3 DNA reads TGTGCCAGCAGCCATTTACGGACGCAGCGGGGGACGAGCTCCTACAATGAGCAGTTCTTC.